Each of the 22 T cell receptor beta chains below was sequenced from the same sample in a study of blood T cells in healthy people across ages. The use of a sample-barcoded 5' primer and a J-beta primer mix characterized a second PCR of roughly 7 to 11 cycles. TCRdb re-analysed the 5' RACE reads in MiXCR, keeping a single row per CDR3 protein. The sample holds 890,000 or so distinct CDR3 sequences; approximately 67% are singletons and the top ten take 28%. The sequenced sample consisted of blood. These receptors all stem from a man younger than 40 in good health.

A few counts support this clonotype. The V gene is TRBV20-1, the J gene TRBJ2-5; no definite D call. The CDR3 runs to 14 residues. Trimming pared 3 bases from V and 1 base from J, leaving 12 bases between. The germline gives CDR1 DFQATT, CDR2 SNEGSKA (reference sequence). The CDR3: CSASGVGVQETQYF. The CDR3 nucleotides read TGCAGTGCTAGTGGGGTTGGCGTCCAAGAGACCCAGTACTTC.

This clonotype was recorded a few times. V and J are TRBV28 and TRBJ2-3; TRBD1 agrees at 10 bases. Per germline, CDR1 MDHEN and CDR2 SYDVKM. V gave up 4 bases and J gave up 3 bases; unmatched junction bases: 4. The CDR3 is 15 amino acids. CDR3 loop: CASSSAGQGTDTQYF. The CDR3 DNA reads TGTGCCAGCAGTTCCGCGGGACAGGGGACAGATACGCAGTATTTT.

The V and J genes are TRBV6-2 or TRBV6-3 and TRBJ2-5; 7 bases are shared with TRBD2. This CDR3 has 16 residues. Trimming at V came to 5 bases and at J to 2 bases, leaving 11 bases not matched to a gene. Germline V gene data show CDR1 as MNHEY and CDR2 as SVGEGT. The DNA of the CDR3 is TGTGCCAGCAGTGGACCCGGGACTACAATTCAAGAGACCCAGTACTTC. Its protein product is CASSGPGTTIQETQYF.

The J gene is TRBJ2-7, the V gene TRBV20-1; D is ambiguous. Germline V gene lookup returns CDR1 DFQATT and CDR2 SNEGSKA (reference sequence). The CDR3 totals 12 residues. V lost 5 bases and J 1 base, leaving 9 bases between the germline ends. CDR3 nucleotides: TGCAGTGCTGGCGTCTTGTCCTACGAGCAGTACTTC. This encodes CSAGVLSYEQYF.

The rearrangement links TRBV5-1 to TRBJ2-1; 7 bases fit TRBD2. With 5 bases clipped from V and 9 bases from J, the junction kept 8 bases outside the gene matches. Germline loops: CDR1 SGHRS, CDR2 YFSETQ. The CDR3 consists of 13 residues. The CDR3 spells CASSVAGPPEQFF. In DNA, the CDR3 is TGCGCCAGCAGTGTAGCGGGCCCCCCTGAGCAGTTCTTC.

The chain carries TRBV9 and TRBJ2-4; 11 bases are a match to TRBD2. The J call may be wrong; the DNA end is better matched by TRBJ2-7. The CDR3 runs to 15 residues. Germline V gene lookup returns CDR1 SGDLS and CDR2 YYNGEE. The CDR3 nucleotides read TGTGCCAGCAGCGTAGTAGCGGGGGGGCTCTCCGAGCAGTACTTC. Amino acids: CASSVVAGGLSEQYF.

As to this clonotype: A junction end diverges from the germline sequence, so it may reflect a read error. This chain connects TRBV18 to TRBJ2-3, with D possibly called TRBD1 or TRBD2 (5 bases each). Per the germline V gene, CDR1 is KGHSH and CDR2 is LQKENI. The CDR3 runs 17 residues. This CDR3 is CASSPSTGTRGTDAQYF. As DNA, the CDR3 is TGTGCCAGCTCACCCTCTACCGGGACCCGAGGCACAGATGCGCAGTATTTT.

The chain has TRBV29-1 and TRBJ2-7, with D possibly TRBD1 on 5 matching bases. The CDR3 consists of 13 residues. The germline CDR1 and CDR2 sequences are SQVTM and ANQGSEA. Trimming shortened V by 7 bases and J by 1 base, and 14 bases separated the two germline ends. CDR3 residues: CSAYRSESYEQYF. The CDR3 DNA sequence: TGCAGCGCATACAGGTCAGAGTCCTACGAGCAGTACTTC.

This clonotype came up many times. Sequence at one end of the junction differs from germline and may be a read error. J is TRBJ2-3 and V is TRBV5-1, with D possibly matching TRBD1 (5 bases). Germline V lookup: CDR1 SGHRS, CDR2 YFSETQ. The CDR3 has 13 residues. The CDR3, as DNA: TGTGCCAGCAGCTTAGCAGGGACAGATACGCAGTATTTT. Protein: CASSLAGTDTQYF.

The chain has TRBV27 and TRBJ2-7; the D gene is possibly TRBD2 (5 bases). The end of the DNA fits TRBJ2-5 better, so the J call may be wrong. The CDR3 spans 13 residues. Germline lookup yields CDR1 MNHEY and CDR2 SMNVEV (reference sequence). Here the CDR3 reads CASSPGLFETQYF. For the CDR3, the DNA is TGTGCCAGCAGTCCCGGACTTTTTGAGACCCAGTACTTC.

The CDR3 here is CSARDKGNEQYF. The CDR3 DNA follows: TGCAGTGCTAGAGATAAGGGAAATGAGCAGTACTTC. J is TRBJ2-1 and V is TRBV20-1; no definite D call. The last part of the DNA fits TRBJ2-7 better; the J call may be wrong. The CDR3 loop spans 12 amino acids. CDR1 and CDR2 from the germline V gene are DFQATT and SNEGSKA (reference sequence).

This chain links TRBV24-1 with TRBJ2-1; D may correspond to TRBD1 or TRBD2 (5 bases each). V was cut by 3 bases and J by 9 bases, with 11 bases left in between. The germline gives CDR1 KGHDR, CDR2 SFDVKD. The CDR3 has 13 residues. The CDR3 is CATSDGSGTEQFF. The CDR3 nucleotides are TGTGCCACCAGTGATGGGTCCGGGACTGAGCAGTTCTTC.

This clonotype has just a few counts. The V and J genes are TRBV5-1 and TRBJ2-5; TRBD1 aligns across 7 bases. Germline V CDR1 and CDR2: SGHRS, YFSETQ. With 4 bases clipped from V and 5 bases from J, the junction kept 11 bases outside the gene matches. The CDR3 covers 15 residues. CDR3 in DNA: TGCGCCAGCAGCCTTATAGGGGGCGCATTGGAGACCCAGTACTTC. Protein product: CASSLIGGALETQYF.

The gene calls are TRBV4-3 and TRBJ1-6; 8 bases are a match to TRBD1. V lost 0 bases, J lost 3 bases, and 4 bases stayed unmatched. There are 17 residues in the CDR3. Germline CDR1 LGHNA, CDR2 YSLEER. The CDR3 spells CASSQDYRGIYNSPLHF. CDR3 DNA sequence: TGCGCCAGCAGCCAAGACTACAGGGGGATCTATAATTCACCCCTCCACTTT.

The chain uses TRBV18 and TRBJ2-3, with 7 bases fitting TRBD2. Germline lookup yields CDR1 KGHSH and CDR2 LQKENI. This CDR3 has 17 amino acids. V lost 3 bases and J lost 0; bases outside the gene matches: 9. CDR3 region: CASSPGERGESTDTQYF. The DNA for the CDR3 is TGTGCCAGCTCACCCGGGGAGCGGGGTGAGAGCACAGATACGCAGTATTTT. The whole variable domain, remainder taken from reference TRBV18 and TRBJ2-3, is NAGVMQNPRHLVRRRGQEARLRCSPMKGHSHVYWYRQLPEEGLKFMVYLQKENIIDESGMPKERFSAEFPKEGPSILRIQQVVRGDSAAYFCASSPGERGESTDTQYFGPGTRLTVL.

In this sample, this clonotype turned up a few times. V and J are TRBV20-1 and TRBJ2-7; TRBD2 agrees at 7 bases. The CDR3 length is 14 residues. V dropped 6 bases and J dropped 0; count of bases not matched to a gene: 8. CDR1 is DFQATT, CDR2 SNEGSKA, per germline (reference sequence). DNA for the CDR3: TGCAGTGCCCCGACTAGCCAAGGCTCCTACGAGCAGTACTTC. This encodes CSAPTSQGSYEQYF.

This clonotype was counted only a few times. The V and J genes are TRBV12-3 or TRBV12-4 and TRBJ2-4; D possibly uses TRBD1 or TRBD2 (6 bases each). Trimming took off 5 bases at V and 3 bases at J, with 23 bases between the two ends. The length of the CDR3 is 18 residues. The CDR3 region is CASSTGWPSGAVKNIQYF. CDR3 DNA: TGTGCCAGCAGTACCGGATGGCCCTCGGGGGCGGTCAAAAACATTCAGTACTTC.

This clonotype was counted a few times. This chain connects TRBV6-2 or TRBV6-3 to TRBJ1-6, with 10 bases identical to TRBD1. The CDR3 spans 15 residues. V shed 4 bases, J shed 16 bases, and the junction held 13 bases outside the gene matches. In germline, CDR1 is MNHEY, CDR2 SVGEGT. CDR3 nucleotides: TGTGCCAGCAGTTGGGCGTTCCCCGGGACAGGGGTGCTCCACTTT. It yields the protein CASSWAFPGTGVLHF.

This clonotype was seen many times. The V gene is TRBV7-2, the J gene TRBJ1-6; TRBD1 aligns across 7 bases. Germline CDR1 is SGHTA and CDR2 is FQGNSA. CDR3 length: 13 amino acids. With V trimmed by 5 bases and J by 8 bases, 3 bases remained unmatched. The CDR3 DNA follows: TGTGCCAGCAGCACGCAGGGGGATTCACCCCTCCACTTT. As protein: CASSTQGDSPLHF.

In this sample, this clonotype turned up a few times. The V call is TRBV20-1, the J call TRBJ1-4, with unresolved D. The CDR3 covers 12 residues. CDR1 DFQATT and CDR2 SNEGSKA come from the germline V gene (reference sequence). Trimming cost V 3 bases and J 0 bases, with 2 bases left between them. In DNA, the CDR3 is TGCAGTGCTAGTGCAACTAATGAAAAACTGTTTTTT. Its protein product is CSASATNEKLFF.

CDR3 protein: CASNSTSGSYNEQYF. CDR3 in DNA: TGCGCCAGCAACTCGACTAGCGGCTCCTACAATGAGCAGTACTTC. This chain links TRBV5-1 with TRBJ2-5; the match to TRBD2 covers 9 bases. The germline V gene encodes CDR1 SGHRS and CDR2 YFSETQ. CDR3 length: 15 residues. J gave up 11 bases and V 6 bases, and 17 bases lay outside the gene matches.

This clonotype has more than one count but fewer than ten. The V call is TRBV5-6, the J call TRBJ2-1; 7 bases are a match to TRBD2. The germline V gene encodes CDR1 SGHDT and CDR2 YYEEEE. The CDR3 contains 13 residues. The V gene end was trimmed by 4 bases and the J gene end by 7 bases; junction bases not matched to a gene: 5. The CDR3 DNA reads as TGTGCCAGCAGCCGGGGGGTTGCAAATGAGCAGTTCTTC. It encodes CASSRGVANEQFF.